The TCR beta chain under discussion was sequenced for a study of tumor and adjacent non-tumor tissue in lung cancer. The CDR3 sequence is 14 residues long. The V gene's germline CDR1 is DFQATT and CDR2 SNEGSKA (reference sequence). V lost 6 bases, J lost 4 bases, and 8 bases stayed unmatched. This clonotype was detected many times. RNA was extracted from bulk tissue without any cell sorting. More than 3 cm separated this lung sample from the edge of the tumor. Three rounds of nested PCR, following a modified ARM-PCR protocol, produced the TCRbeta library. TCRdb re-called the multiplex PCR reads through MiXCR, storing one row per CDR3 protein. The sample contains around 82,000 distinct CDR3 sequences, approximately 80% of which appear only once.

Sequencing input: distant non-tumor lung tissue. The chain links TRBV20-1 to TRBJ1-4; TRBD1 agrees at 7 bases. This receptor was taken from a man between 60 and 75 years old with non-small cell lung cancer. CDR3 DNA sequence: TGCAGTGCGGGAACAGGGGCGTTTAATGAAAAACTGTTTTTT. It specifies CSAGTGAFNEKLFF.